The 31 T cell receptor beta chains reported below all come from one sample, sequenced in a study of shared clonotypes between healthy human individuals. Produced via immunoSEQ multiplex PCR; TCRdb's table is partial and in-frame only. The sample records roughly 700,000 clones, over 65% being singletons. Sequencing used memory CD4+ T cells sorted from blood. The subset was: CD45RA-negative fraction. These TCRs come from a young woman in good health.

The chain is built from TRBV27 and TRBJ1-5, with 9 bases identical to TRBD1. Germline V gene lookup returns CDR1 MNHEY and CDR2 SMNVEV (reference sequence). V lost 6 bases, J lost 4 bases, and 4 bases stayed unmatched. CDR3 length: 14 amino acids. Here the CDR3 reads CASSTGGGNQPQHF. Here the CDR3 DNA reads TGTGCCAGCAGCACAGGGGGCGGAAATCAGCCCCAGCATTTT.

The chain joins TRBV28 to TRBJ1-1; D not certain. With 5 bases removed from V and 0 bases from J, the gap between germline ends came to 7 bases. In germline, CDR1 is MDHEN, CDR2 SYDVKM. The CDR3 has 13 residues. The DNA for the CDR3 is TGTGCCAGCAGTCCATCATTGAACACTGAAGCTTTCTTT. It is translated as CASSPSLNTEAFF.

The rearrangement uses TRBV28 and TRBJ2-3, with D unresolved. V was clipped by 8 bases and J by 0 bases, with 9 bases between them. Germline V gene lookup returns CDR1 MDHEN and CDR2 SYDVKM. The CDR3 has 13 residues. CDR3: CASAVSSTDTQYF. In DNA form, the CDR3 reads TGTGCCAGCGCGGTTTCTAGCACAGATACGCAGTATTTT.

This sequence joins TRBV5-3 and TRBJ1-5; no clear D. Being an ORF, TRBV5-3 has a function that is uncertain. Trimming took off 7 bases at V and 3 bases at J, with 14 bases between the two ends. The CDR3 is 14 amino acids. The CDR3 DNA follows: TGTGCCAGAGGGTGGGAGGGTCACAATCAGCCCCAGCATTTT. Translating it yields CARGWEGHNQPQHF.

There are a few counts of this clone. The chain is built from TRBV5-1 and TRBJ1-1, with D hard to call. The CDR3 has 15 residues. Trimming removed 2 bases at V and 1 base at J, with 12 bases between. Germline lookup yields CDR1 SGHRS and CDR2 YFSETQ. CDR3 nucleotide sequence: TGCGCCAGCAGCTTTAATGACGACGGGAACACTGAAGCTTTCTTT. Amino acids: CASSFNDDGNTEAFF.

This clone was picked up a small number of times. This clone may be a read error of a much larger clone one base away. Other DNA sequences in the sample encode the same CDR3. The chain has TRBV5-1 and TRBJ2-1, with D maybe TRBD1 (6 bases). There are 15 residues in the CDR3. Germline-derived CDR1 and CDR2 are SGHRS and YFSETQ. Between the trimmed V and J ends, which lost 4 bases and 0 bases, there was a span of 11 bases. The CDR3 loop reads CASSLDSSSYNEQFF. The DNA for the CDR3 is TGCGCCAGCAGCCTGGACAGCAGCTCCTACAATGAGCAGTTCTTC. The full variable domain, in which reference TRBV5-1 and TRBJ2-1 provide the parts outside the CDR3, is KAGVTQTPRYLIKTRGQQVTLSCSPISGHRSVSWYQQTPGQGLQFLFEYFSETQRNKGNFPGRFSGRQFSNSRSEMNVSTLELGDSALYLCASSLDSSSYNEQFFGPGTRLTVL.

This chain uses TRBV5-4 with TRBJ1-2; no clear D gene. Between the trimmed V and J ends, which lost 7 bases and 6 bases, there was a span of 16 bases. CDR3 length equals 13 residues. CDR1 is SGHNT, CDR2 YYREEE, per germline (reference sequence). CDR3 DNA sequence: TGTGCCAGCCTGGCGGCCCAAGTCCATGGCTACACCTTC. Amino acid sequence: CASLAAQVHGYTF.

The gene calls are TRBV11-2 and TRBJ2-7, with TRBD2 matching 8 bases. Per germline, CDR1 SGHAT and CDR2 FQNNGV. CDR3 length: 13 residues. V shed 2 bases, J shed 4 bases, and the junction held 1 base outside the gene matches. The CDR3 DNA sequence: TGTGCCAGCAGCTTACCGGGAGGGTACGAGCAGTACTTC. Its translation is CASSLPGGYEQYF.

The chain recombines TRBV6-8 with TRBJ2-6; possibly TRBD2 for D (6 bases). Germline V gene data show CDR1 as MNHGY and CDR2 as SAAAGT. Trimming left V 3 bases short and J 0 bases short, with 18 bases between. The CDR3 extends over 19 amino acids. Here the CDR3 reads CASSYWQPGAPSGANVLTF. CDR3 coding DNA: TGTGCCAGCAGTTATTGGCAGCCGGGAGCCCCCTCTGGGGCCAACGTCCTGACTTTC.

The V call is TRBV25-1, the J call TRBJ2-7; 7 bases align to TRBD1. The CDR3 is 14 amino acids. V lost 3 bases and J lost 0; bases outside the gene matches: 2. The germline CDR1 and CDR2 sequences are MGHDK and SYGVNS. The CDR3, as DNA: TGTGCCAGCAGTGACAGGGACAGCTCCTACGAGCAGTACTTC. Amino acid sequence: CASSDRDSSYEQYF.

The V call is TRBV2, the J call TRBJ2-3; D ambiguous. Germline CDR1 is SNHLY and CDR2 is FYNNEI. With 7 bases removed from V and 2 bases from J, the gap between germline ends came to 10 bases. The CDR3 contains 13 residues. CDR3 DNA: TGTGCCAGCAAGACGAGGTTCACAGATACGCAGTATTTT. Amino acids: CASKTRFTDTQYF.

The CDR3 bases are TGTGCCAGCAGCTCCCACCGGGGCTCCGAGCAGTACTTC. This gives the protein CASSSHRGSEQYF. The rearrangement uses TRBV7-2 and TRBJ2-7; D tentatively reads TRBD1 or TRBD2 (5 bases each). This CDR3 is 13 amino acids long. CDR1 and CDR2 (germline): SGHTA, FQGNSA. V was clipped by 4 bases and J by 6 bases, with 13 bases between them.

The rearrangement links TRBV2 to TRBJ2-7; 9 bases fit TRBD2. The CDR3 loop spans 14 amino acids. CDR1 and CDR2 (germline): SNHLY, FYNNEI. J gave up 7 bases and V 0 bases, and 4 bases lay outside the gene matches. The DNA of the CDR3 is TGTGCCAGCAGTGAAGCAGGCCTAGCGGGGGAGCAGTACTTC. Protein product: CASSEAGLAGEQYF. Based on the CDR3 plus reference TRBV2 and TRBJ2-7, the full variable domain is EPEVTQTPSHQVTQMGQEVILRCVPISNHLYFYWYRQILGQKVEFLVSFYNNEISEKSEIFDDQFSVERPDGSNFTLKIRSTKLEDSAMYFCASSEAGLAGEQYFGPGTRLTVT.

This sequence joins TRBV27 and TRBJ1-2, with 8 bases matching TRBD1. CDR3 length: 15 amino acids. In germline, CDR1 is MNHEY, CDR2 SMNVEV (reference sequence). The V and J ends lost 5 bases and 4 bases, in that order; junction bases with no gene match: 9. This CDR3 reads CASSPGQGRTYGYTF. The CDR3 DNA sequence: TGTGCCAGCAGTCCCGGACAGGGTCGGACCTATGGCTACACCTTC.

V gene TRBV7-2 combines with J gene TRBJ2-2; TRBD2 is a possible D gene (5 bases). The CDR3 contains 12 residues. Germline CDR1 and CDR2: SGHTA and FQGNSA. V lost 6 bases, J lost 10 bases, and 12 bases lay in between. The CDR3 protein is CASRSLESELFF. As DNA, the CDR3 is TGTGCCAGCAGATCACTAGAGTCGGAGCTGTTTTTT.

The chain couples TRBV27 to TRBJ1-1; tentatively, D is TRBD1 (6 bases). Germline V CDR1 and CDR2: MNHEY, SMNVEV (reference sequence). V dropped 6 bases and J dropped 10 bases, with 15 bases sitting between them. This CDR3 is 12 amino acids long. As DNA, the CDR3 is TGTGCCAGCAGCCGAGGACAGCCGAGAGCTTTCTTT. This translates into CASSRGQPRAFF.

This clone has a handful of counts. V and J are TRBV4-1 and TRBJ2-1; TRBD2 agrees at 8 bases. The germline V gene has CDR1 MGHRA and CDR2 YSYEKL. The V and J ends lost 4 bases and 6 bases, in that order; junction bases with no gene match: 11. The CDR3 is 16 residues long. The CDR3 DNA follows: TGCGCCAGCAGCCGCGAGGGGACTAGGAATGGCAATGAGCAGTTCTTC. It codes for CASSREGTRNGNEQFF.

This chain links TRBV19 with TRBJ1-1, with 8 bases identical to TRBD1. Germline CDR1 is LNHDA and CDR2 is SQIVND (reference sequence). J lost 8 bases, V lost 4 bases, and 15 bases had no gene match. The CDR3 has 16 residues. Written as DNA, the CDR3 is TGTGCCAGTAGTAAATGGACAGGGAAGGAGGGGCCCGAAGCTTTCTTT. The encoded protein is CASSKWTGKEGPEAFF.

As regards this clone: Mismatch with germline at one junction end may stem from a read error. The J gene is TRBJ2-7, the V gene TRBV6-5, with D maybe TRBD2 (5 bases). The CDR3 is 11 residues long. Germline V lookup: CDR1 MNHEY, CDR2 SVGAGI. CDR3 coding DNA: TGTGCCAGCAGTTACTCCGGCGGGTATGTCTTC. Residues: CASSYSGGYVF.

The chain recombines TRBV27 with TRBJ2-1; the match to TRBD2 covers 11 bases. The germline V gene has CDR1 MNHEY and CDR2 SMNVEV (reference sequence). The CDR3 contains 17 residues. After removal of 5 bases from V and 6 bases from J, the junction contained 12 bases not matched to a gene. CDR3 nucleotides: TGTGCCAGCAGTCCGACATCACTAGCGGGAGTTGGCAATGAGCAGTTCTTC. Encoded protein: CASSPTSLAGVGNEQFF.

The chain combines TRBV4-1 with TRBJ2-7; 8 bases align to TRBD1. Germline assignment: CDR1 MGHRA and CDR2 YSYEKL. The CDR3 sequence is 19 residues long. V lost 3 bases, J lost 2 bases, and 18 bases stayed unmatched. For the CDR3, the DNA is TGCGCCAGCAGCCAGACTCCGGACAGGGTGGGTAGAGCAACCTACGAGCAGTACTTC. Protein sequence: CASSQTPDRVGRATYEQYF.

The rearrangement uses TRBV27 and TRBJ2-2; D possibly corresponds to TRBD1 (5 bases). The CDR3 covers 14 residues. The germline V gene encodes CDR1 MNHEY and CDR2 SMNVEV (reference sequence). Trimming took off 5 bases at V and 7 bases at J, with 14 bases between the two ends. This CDR3 is CASSGATVYGELFF. CDR3 DNA: TGTGCCAGCAGTGGAGCGACAGTCTACGGGGAGCTGTTTTTT.

The chain uses TRBV5-4 and TRBJ2-5, with 9 bases fitting TRBD2. The ends lost 5 bases at V and 2 bases at J; junction bases unmatched: 10. Germline-derived CDR1 and CDR2 are SGHNT and YYREEE (reference sequence). This CDR3 has 16 amino acids. The CDR3 sequence is CASSDSGSGAQETQYF. In nucleotides, the CDR3 is TGTGCCAGCAGTGATAGCGGGAGTGGGGCGCAAGAGACCCAGTACTTC.

The chain recombines TRBV6-5 with TRBJ1-5, with 9 bases aligning to TRBD1. V lost 4 bases, J lost 4 bases, and 2 bases stayed unmatched. The CDR3 is 14 amino acids. Germline CDR1 reads MNHEY; CDR2 reads SVGAGI. CDR3 amino acids: CASSSGTGNQPQHF. CDR3 nucleotide sequence: TGTGCCAGCAGTTCAGGGACAGGGAATCAGCCCCAGCATTTT.

This chain connects TRBV29-1 to TRBJ2-3; 7 nucleotides match TRBD1. The CDR3 is 13 residues long. Per germline, CDR1 SQVTM and CDR2 ANQGSEA. The trim removed 7 bases at V and 3 bases at J, leaving 7 bases unmatched. CDR3 DNA: TGCAGCGGCCGGGACAGAAGGACAGATACGCAGTATTTT. Its translation: CSGRDRRTDTQYF.

This chain connects TRBV2 to TRBJ2-1; D not resolved. Germline V gene data show CDR1 as SNHLY and CDR2 as FYNNEI. The CDR3 loop spans 17 amino acids. The germline V and J ends were trimmed by 2 bases and 9 bases, with 23 bases remaining between them. The CDR3 loop is CASSENSGGVGPGEQFF. The DNA for the CDR3 is TGTGCCAGCAGTGAAAATTCGGGTGGGGTTGGTCCGGGTGAGCAGTTCTTC.

The chain couples TRBV5-1 to TRBJ1-1; D is undetermined. This CDR3 has 13 amino acids. V lost 7 bases and J 3 bases, leaving 13 bases between the germline ends. Germline values: CDR1 SGHRS, CDR2 YFSETQ. The CDR3 is CASRRGVDTEAFF. The CDR3 nucleotides read TGCGCCAGCCGACGTGGGGTTGACACTGAAGCTTTCTTT.

The chain employs TRBV19 and TRBJ2-7; D unclear. This CDR3 contains 15 residues. V lost 1 base, J lost 1 base, and 11 bases lay in between. Per the germline V gene, CDR1 is LNHDA and CDR2 is SQIVND (reference sequence). CDR3 sequence reads: CASSIVDGVSYEQYF. Here the CDR3 DNA reads TGTGCCAGTAGTATAGTAGACGGCGTGTCCTACGAGCAGTACTTC.

A note on this clone: At one end, the junction sequence differs from germline, possibly due to a read error. The rearrangement joins TRBV5-1 to TRBJ2-1, with D tentatively TRBD1 (5 bases). CDR1 is SGHRS, CDR2 YFSETQ, per germline. The CDR3 consists of 13 residues. The CDR3 DNA sequence: TGCGCCAGCAGCTTGGTAGGGGTCAATGAGCAATTCTTC. This gives the protein CASSLVGVNEQFF.

This clone was counted a single time. The DNA of the CDR3 is TGTGCCAGCAGCCCTAGCGGTGGGGCTAGCGGGACCAGCCGCTACGAGCAGTACTTC. Translating gives CASSPSGGASGTSRYEQYF. The chain couples TRBV13 to TRBJ2-7; TRBD2 matches at 9 bases. Looked up from germline, CDR1 is PRHDT and CDR2 is FYEKMQ (reference sequence). The CDR3 totals 19 residues. V lost 5 bases and J lost 3; bases outside the gene matches: 20.

The chain employs TRBV5-1 and TRBJ2-7, with 8 bases that match TRBD2. The ends lost 2 bases at V and 0 bases at J; junction bases unmatched: 7. The CDR3 sequence is 16 residues long. The V gene's germline CDR1 is SGHRS and CDR2 YFSETQ. CDR3 in DNA: TGCGCCAGCAGCTTCGGGGGGGCAACCCTCTCCTACGAGCAGTACTTC. Residues: CASSFGGATLSYEQYF.